This entry lists 11 T cell receptor beta chains sequenced from one sample in a study of spatial heterogeneity in lung cancer (dated by TCRdb to between 2017 and 2020). The library was produced with 5' RACE. The sequencing machine was a NextSeq 500. TCRdb itself trimmed the public reads at Q25 with fastp, ran MiXCR and retained productive beta chains. Every entry covers one CDR3 protein and lists the most common genes and DNA from its rows. This sample comprises about 2,700 distinct CDR3 sequences, less than 8.5% of them detected only once. More than 35% of the sample goes to the ten largest clones. What the time point label conveys for this sample: sample taken at primary tumor resection. TCR sequencing used whole RNA extracted from tumor and nontumor lung tissue, or from cryopreserved PBMC samples, without cell sorting. Sequences were derived from normal lung tissue next to the tumor, sampled at surgery. The receptors were sampled from a male donor with early-stage non-small cell lung cancer.

This clonotype is medium-sized (0.01 to 0.1%) in the sample. This beta chain lies outside the target of a library built for alpha chains; its clone size means little. DNA for the CDR3: TGCAGTGGCGAACGAGGTACCGACGAGCAGTACTTC. Translation gives CSGERGTDEQYF. The chain has TRBV20-1 and TRBJ2-7; D gene uncertain. CDR3 length: 12 residues. The germline V and J ends were trimmed by 7 bases and 5 bases, with 15 bases remaining between them. Germline V gives CDR1 DFQATT, CDR2 SNEGSKA (reference sequence).

This clonotype was found many times. Because the library targeted alpha chains, this beta chain is an off-target read whose size means little. The V and J genes are TRBV7-6 and TRBJ2-7, with D possibly being TRBD1 or TRBD2 (5 bases each). CDR3 length equals 14 residues. Germline-derived CDR1 and CDR2 are SGHVS and FNYEAQ. Trimming pared 5 bases from V and 4 bases from J, leaving 15 bases between. The chain's CDR3 is CASSLDSGPYEQYF. CDR3 nucleotide sequence: TGTGCCAGCAGCCTGGATTCGGGGCCATACGAGCAGTACTTC.

By its share, this clonotype is medium-sized. Little can be read into the size of this beta chain, an off-target read in a library designed for alpha chains. V gene TRBV7-9 combines with J gene TRBJ2-1, with 12 bases fitting TRBD2. Germline values: CDR1 SEHNR, CDR2 FQNEAQ (reference sequence). The ends lost 5 bases at V and 5 bases at J; junction bases unmatched: 10. This CDR3 has 17 amino acids. CDR3 sequence reads: CASSPLTSGRRNNEQFF. The CDR3 DNA is TGTGCCAGCAGCCCCCTCACTAGCGGGAGGCGCAACAATGAGCAGTTCTTC.

By frequency in the sample, this clonotype is medium-sized. This beta chain is an off-target read within a library intended for alpha chains, so its frequency means little. This sequence joins TRBV5-1 and TRBJ2-5, with D unresolved. Germline CDR1 reads SGHRS; CDR2 reads YFSETQ. The germline V and J ends were trimmed by 1 base and 1 base, with 8 bases remaining between them. The CDR3 sequence is 14 residues long. The CDR3 region has the DNA TGCGCCAGCAGCTTGCTTGGGGTCCAAGAGACCCAGTACTTC. Encoded protein: CASSLLGVQETQYF.

This clonotype qualifies as medium-sized. As an off-target read in a library built for alpha chains, this beta chain has a frequency of little significance. The chain combines TRBV7-2 with TRBJ1-5; D uncertain. This CDR3 is 16 amino acids long. The germline V and J ends were trimmed by 0 bases and 3 bases, with 12 bases remaining between them. Germline V gene sequence: CDR1 SGHTA, CDR2 FQGNSA. As DNA, the CDR3 is TGTGCCAGCAGCTTAGCCGAAGCTTTCCCCAATCAGCCCCAGCATTTT. Residues: CASSLAEAFPNQPQHF. The variable domain in full, with the rest retrieved from reference TRBV7-2 and TRBJ1-5, is GAGVSQSPSNKVTEKGKDVELRCDPISGHTALYWYRQSLGQGLEFLIYFQGNSAPDKSGLPSDRFSAERTGGSVSTLTIQRTQQEDSAVYLCASSLAEAFPNQPQHFGDGTRLSIL.

A single count supports this clonotype. A much bigger clone sits one base away, suggesting this may be a read error. A library prepared for alpha chains yielded this beta chain as an off-target read; its size is of little meaning. V is TRBV20-1 and J is TRBJ2-5, with D tentatively TRBD1 (6 bases). The germline V gene encodes CDR1 DFQATT and CDR2 SNEGSKA (reference sequence). The CDR3 sequence is 14 residues long. CDR3 protein: CSTSLGGDQETQYF. The CDR3 DNA reads as TGCAGTACTAGTTTAGGGGGAGACCAAGAGACCCAGTACTTC.

Relative to its sample, this clonotype is medium-sized. Because this beta chain is a stray read in a library intended to capture alpha chains, its abundance should not be given much weight. This chain connects TRBV20-1 to TRBJ2-5; TRBD1 might be the D (5 bases). Germline CDR1 and CDR2: DFQATT and SNEGSKA (reference sequence). The CDR3 totals 14 residues. V dropped 4 bases and J dropped 5 bases, with 17 bases sitting between them. CDR3 DNA: TGCAGTGCTACTCCCCAGGGATTTATGGAGACCCAGTACTTC. It encodes CSATPQGFMETQYF.

In its sample, this clonotype was seen many times. In a library made to pick up alpha chains, this beta chain is a stray read with a size that means little. V gene TRBV10-3 combines with J gene TRBJ1-2; TRBD1 might be the D (5 bases). The CDR3 is 15 residues long. CDR1 and CDR2 from the germline V gene are ENHRY and SYGVKD. V shed 3 bases and J shed 8 bases, with 19 bases lying between them. The CDR3 DNA reads as TGTGCCATCAGTGACGGGGCAGCGCATCTTGGAGGCTACACCTTC. This translates into CAISDGAAHLGGYTF.

This clonotype was seen repeatedly, ten times or more. The size of this beta chain means little, since it is a stray read in a library made for alpha chains. This chain uses TRBV10-3 with TRBJ2-1; TRBD1 matches at 9 bases. This CDR3 is built from 16 residues. Germline V gene data show CDR1 as ENHRY and CDR2 as SYGVKD. Trimming cost V 2 bases and J 4 bases; bases outside gene matches: 6. The CDR3 sequence: CAISEPTGGGYNEQFF. CDR3 DNA: TGTGCCATCAGTGAGCCCACAGGGGGCGGTTACAATGAGCAGTTCTTC.

This clonotype rates as medium-sized (0.01 to 0.1%). Because this beta chain is a stray read in a library intended to capture alpha chains, its abundance should not be given much weight. CDR3 sequence reads: CASWTALNTEAFF. CDR3 nucleotide sequence: TGTGCCAGTTGGACGGCGCTGAACACTGAAGCTTTCTTT. The chain has TRBV6-6 and TRBJ1-1; D gene ambiguous. The V and J ends lost 9 bases and 0 bases respectively, with 11 bases between them. Germline CDR1 reads MNHNY; CDR2 reads SVGAGI (reference sequence). This CDR3 spans 13 amino acids.

Points on this clonotype: This beta chain was picked up by a library intended for alpha chains and is off target, so its count carries little meaning. The chain combines TRBV2 with TRBJ2-7; D gene uncertain. This CDR3 spans 14 amino acids. Trimming removed 1 base at V and 2 bases at J, with 9 bases between. The germline CDR1 and CDR2 sequences are SNHLY and FYNNEI. The CDR3 protein is CASSEVRIAYEQYF. The CDR3 DNA is TGTGCCAGCAGTGAAGTCCGCATTGCCTACGAGCAGTACTTC.